This T cell receptor (beta chain) was sequenced in a study of blood T cell repertoires in COVID-19. Individuals aged about 18 to 100 years were recruited from about two dozen US areas. In germline, CDR1 is SGHTA, CDR2 FQGNSA. Trimming pared 0 bases from V and 2 bases from J, leaving 12 bases between. CDR3 length: 16 residues. Original analysis: Estimated nucleated cell counts came from reference gene primer amplification. This table comes from immunoSEQ multiplex PCR, and its TCRdb copy is limited to in-frame clones, with some not included. V, J and clone size derive from that table, while D and trimming were established from the DNA sequence. The sample shows about 270,000 clones, roughly 90% of them seen only once.

This clonotype originated in a woman in her 40s with acute COVID-19. This rearrangement joins TRBV7-2 to TRBJ2-3, with D possibly TRBD1 on 6 matching bases. Sequencing was done on a sample of PBMCs or T cells enriched from blood (not recorded which). The CDR3 here is CASSLAGRGVTDTQYF. The CDR3 region has the DNA TGTGCCAGCAGCTTAGCGGGCAGGGGCGTCACAGATACGCAGTATTTT. Full variable domain (missing parts from reference TRBV7-2 and TRBJ2-3): GAGVSQSPSNKVTEKGKDVELRCDPISGHTALYWYRQSLGQGLEFLIYFQGNSAPDKSGLPSDRFSAERTGGSVSTLTIQRTQQEDSAVYLCASSLAGRGVTDTQYFGPGTRLTVL.